Following are 8 T cell receptor beta chains from one sample sequenced in a study of spatial heterogeneity in lung cancer. In TCRdb, the 5' RACE reads were re-called with MiXCR into one record per CDR3 protein. The table lists roughly 120,000 distinct CDR3 sequences, 9.5% to 15% of them singletons. Time point of the sample: blood at routine non-recurrence follow-up after resection. Whole RNA obtained from tumor, nontumor lung or frozen PBMC underwent sequencing without sorting. The material was PBMCs, obtained at follow-up. Receptors originate from a male donor with early-stage non-small cell lung cancer.

The J gene is TRBJ2-1, the V gene TRBV5-1, with 8 bases matching TRBD1. V lost 6 bases, J lost 6 bases, and 8 bases stayed unmatched. This CDR3 has 14 residues. Germline loops: CDR1 SGHRS, CDR2 YFSETQ. CDR3 sequence: CASTVTGEGNEQFF. The CDR3 nucleotides are TGCGCCAGCACCGTGACAGGGGAAGGCAATGAGCAGTTCTTC.

Many counts were recorded for this clonotype. Written as DNA, the CDR3 is TGTGCCAGCAGTTTCCGTAGGAACACTGAAGCTTTCTTT. Residues: CASSFRRNTEAFF. V is TRBV27 and J is TRBJ1-1, with D uncertain. Trimming took off 3 bases at V and 1 base at J, with 6 bases between the two ends. The CDR3 covers 13 residues. In germline, CDR1 is MNHEY, CDR2 SMNVEV (reference sequence).

V gene TRBV27 combines with J gene TRBJ2-7; D could derive from TRBD1 or TRBD2 (6 bases each). V was pared by 8 bases and J by 3 bases, with 11 bases between. The CDR3 consists of 12 residues. The germline V gene encodes CDR1 MNHEY and CDR2 SMNVEV (reference sequence). The chain's CDR3 is CASGGQIYEQYF. CDR3 nucleotides: TGTGCCAGCGGGGGGCAAATCTACGAGCAGTACTTC.

V and J are TRBV19 and TRBJ2-4; either TRBD1 or TRBD2 may supply D (5 bases each). CDR1 is LNHDA and CDR2 is SQIVND in the germline V gene (reference sequence). This CDR3 is built from 15 residues. Trimming removed 3 bases at V and 5 bases at J, with 14 bases between. The CDR3 coding sequence is TGTGCCAGTAGTATCCTACCGGGACGGGAAAACATTCAGTACTTC. This sequence encodes CASSILPGRENIQYF.

The chain recombines TRBV6-2 or TRBV6-3 with TRBJ2-5; D is possibly TRBD2 (6 bases). Germline-derived CDR1 and CDR2 are MNHEY and SVGEGT. Trimming shortened V by 6 bases and J by 7 bases, and 24 bases separated the two germline ends. The CDR3 is 16 amino acids. CDR3 sequence reads: CASRDLETSSRGTQYF. The DNA for the CDR3 is TGTGCCAGCAGGGACCTCGAGACTAGTTCTAGGGGGACCCAGTACTTC.

This clonotype was counted a few times. V and J are TRBV4-2 and TRBJ2-5, with D perhaps matching TRBD1 (6 bases). The germline V gene has CDR1 LGHNA and CDR2 YNFKEQ. This CDR3 spans 15 amino acids. V dropped 0 bases and J dropped 1 base, with 9 bases sitting between them. CDR3 DNA: TGTGCCAGCAGCCAAGATCGGACAGCCCAAGAGACCCAGTACTTC. It translates to CASSQDRTAQETQYF.

V usage is TRBV5-6 and J usage is TRBJ1-6; 8 bases align to TRBD1. The junction had 4 bases not matched to a gene; V was cut back by 4 bases and J by 7 bases. The CDR3 has 14 residues. Germline V gene data show CDR1 as SGHDT and CDR2 as YYEEEE. Written as DNA, the CDR3 is TGTGCCAGCAGCCTCAGGGGGCTAAATTCACCCCTCCACTTT. Encoded protein: CASSLRGLNSPLHF.

In its sample, this clonotype was seen a few times. J is TRBJ1-6 and V is TRBV30, with TRBD1 matching over 7 bases. The germline CDR1 and CDR2 sequences are GTSNPN and SVGIG (reference sequence). The CDR3 has 23 residues. Trimming at V came to 3 bases and at J to 3 bases, leaving 29 bases not matched to a gene. CDR3 coding DNA: TGTGCCTGGAGAGGAGAAGACCGGACAGGATATTATGAGTCAAGATACTATAATTCACCCCTCCACTTT. Translated, it gives CAWRGEDRTGYYESRYYNSPLHF.